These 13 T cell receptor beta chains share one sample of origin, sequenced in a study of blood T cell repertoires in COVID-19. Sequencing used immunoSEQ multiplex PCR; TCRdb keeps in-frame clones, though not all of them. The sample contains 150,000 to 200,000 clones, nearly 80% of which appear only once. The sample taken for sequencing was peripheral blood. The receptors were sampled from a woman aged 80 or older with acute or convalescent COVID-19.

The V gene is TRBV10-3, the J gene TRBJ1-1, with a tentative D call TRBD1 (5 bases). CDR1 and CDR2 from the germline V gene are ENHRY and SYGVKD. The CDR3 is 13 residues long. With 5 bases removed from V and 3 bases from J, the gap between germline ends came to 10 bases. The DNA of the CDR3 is TGTGCCATCAGTCCCCGGGACTACACTGAAGCTTTCTTT. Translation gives CAISPRDYTEAFF.

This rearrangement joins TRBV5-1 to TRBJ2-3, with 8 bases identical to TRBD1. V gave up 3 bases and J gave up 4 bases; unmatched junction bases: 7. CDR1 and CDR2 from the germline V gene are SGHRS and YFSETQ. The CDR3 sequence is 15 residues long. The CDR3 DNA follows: TGCGCCAGCAGCTCACTCAGGGGGCTGGCAGATACGCAGTATTTT. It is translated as CASSSLRGLADTQYF. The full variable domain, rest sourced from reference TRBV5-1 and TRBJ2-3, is KAGVTQTPRYLIKTRGQQVTLSCSPISGHRSVSWYQQTPGQGLQFLFEYFSETQRNKGNFPGRFSGRQFSNSRSEMNVSTLELGDSALYLCASSSLRGLADTQYFGPGTRLTVL.

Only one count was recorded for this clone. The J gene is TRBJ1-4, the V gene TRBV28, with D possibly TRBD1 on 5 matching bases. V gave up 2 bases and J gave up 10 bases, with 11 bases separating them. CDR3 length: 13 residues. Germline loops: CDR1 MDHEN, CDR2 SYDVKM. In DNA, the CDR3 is TGTGCCAGCAGTTTAGGGCAGGGTGGAAAACTGTTTTTT. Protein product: CASSLGQGGKLFF.

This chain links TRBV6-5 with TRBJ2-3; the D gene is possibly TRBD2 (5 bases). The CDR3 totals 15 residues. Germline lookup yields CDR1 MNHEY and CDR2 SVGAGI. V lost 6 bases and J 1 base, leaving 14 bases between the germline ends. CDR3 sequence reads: CASRLTTFGTDTQYF. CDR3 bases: TGTGCCAGCAGGCTGACTACCTTCGGCACAGATACGCAGTATTTT.

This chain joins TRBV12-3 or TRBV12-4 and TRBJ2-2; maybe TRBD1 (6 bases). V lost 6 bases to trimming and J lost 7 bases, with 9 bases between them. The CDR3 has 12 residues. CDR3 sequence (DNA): TGTGCCAGCAGCAGGGGAGTCGGGGAGCTGTTTTTT. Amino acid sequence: CASSRGVGELFF.

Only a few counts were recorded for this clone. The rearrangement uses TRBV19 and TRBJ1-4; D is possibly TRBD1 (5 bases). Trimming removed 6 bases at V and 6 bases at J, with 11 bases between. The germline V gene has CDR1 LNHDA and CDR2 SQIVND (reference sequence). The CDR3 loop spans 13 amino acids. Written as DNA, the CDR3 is TGTGCCAGTAGGAAGGGGAGGGATGAAAAACTGTTTTTT. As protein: CASRKGRDEKLFF.

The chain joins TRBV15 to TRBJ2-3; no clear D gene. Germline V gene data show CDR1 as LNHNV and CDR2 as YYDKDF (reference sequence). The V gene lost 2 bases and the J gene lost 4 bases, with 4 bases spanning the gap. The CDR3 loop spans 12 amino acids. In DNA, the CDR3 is TGTGCCACCAGCAGATCCTCAGATACGCAGTATTTT. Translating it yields CATSRSSDTQYF.

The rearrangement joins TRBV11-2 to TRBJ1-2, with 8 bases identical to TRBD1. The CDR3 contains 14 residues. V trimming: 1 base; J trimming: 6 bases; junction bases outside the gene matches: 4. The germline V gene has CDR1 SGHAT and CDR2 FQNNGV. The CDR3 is CASSLVPGGHGYTF. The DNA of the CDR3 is TGTGCCAGCAGCTTAGTTCCAGGGGGCCATGGCTACACCTTC. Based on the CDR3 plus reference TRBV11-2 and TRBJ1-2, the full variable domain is EAGVAQSPRYKIIEKRQSVAFWCNPISGHATLYWYQQILGQGPKLLIQFQNNGVVDDSQLPKDRFSAERLKGVDSTLKIQPAKLEDSAVYLCASSLVPGGHGYTFGSGTRLTVV.

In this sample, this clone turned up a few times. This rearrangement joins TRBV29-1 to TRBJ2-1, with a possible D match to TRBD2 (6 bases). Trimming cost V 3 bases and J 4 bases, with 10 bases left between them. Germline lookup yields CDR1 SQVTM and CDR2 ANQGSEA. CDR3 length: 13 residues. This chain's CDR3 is CSVESSVYNEQFF. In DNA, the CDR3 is TGCAGCGTTGAGTCTAGCGTATACAATGAGCAGTTCTTC.

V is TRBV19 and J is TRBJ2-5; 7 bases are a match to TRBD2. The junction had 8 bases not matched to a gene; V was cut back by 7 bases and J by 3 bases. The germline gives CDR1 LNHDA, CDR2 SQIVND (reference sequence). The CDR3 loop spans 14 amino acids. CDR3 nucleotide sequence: TGTGCCAGTACCCAATTTGCGGGGGAAGAGACCCAGTACTTC. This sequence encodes CASTQFAGEETQYF. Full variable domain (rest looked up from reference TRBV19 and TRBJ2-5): DGGITQSPKYLFRKEGQNVTLSCEQNLNHDAMYWYRQDPGQGLRLIYYSQIVNDFQKGDIAEGYSVSREKKESFPLTVTSAQKNPTAFYLCASTQFAGEETQYFGPGTRLLVL.

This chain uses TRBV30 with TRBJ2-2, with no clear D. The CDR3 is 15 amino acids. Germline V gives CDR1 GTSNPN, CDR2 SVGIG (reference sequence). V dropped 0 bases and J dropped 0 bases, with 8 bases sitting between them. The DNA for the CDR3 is TGTGCCTGGAGTGTACGAAACTCGAACACCGGGGAGCTGTTTTTT. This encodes CAWSVRNSNTGELFF.

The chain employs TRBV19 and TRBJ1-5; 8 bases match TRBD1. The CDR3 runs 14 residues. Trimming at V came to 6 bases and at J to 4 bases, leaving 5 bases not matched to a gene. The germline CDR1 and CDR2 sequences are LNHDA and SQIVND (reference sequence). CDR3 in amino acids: CASRTGQANQPQHF. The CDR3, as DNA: TGTGCCAGTAGGACGGGACAGGCAAATCAGCCCCAGCATTTT.

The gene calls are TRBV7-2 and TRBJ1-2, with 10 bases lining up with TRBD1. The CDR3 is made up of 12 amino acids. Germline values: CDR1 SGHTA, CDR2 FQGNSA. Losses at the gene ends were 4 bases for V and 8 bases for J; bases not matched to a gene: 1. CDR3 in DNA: TGTGCCAGCAGCTCGACAGGGGGCGGCTACACCTTC. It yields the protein CASSSTGGGYTF.